This T cell receptor beta chain was identified during a study of blood T cell repertoires in COVID-19. Study in general: The United States, Italy and Spain provided the acute and convalescent COVID-19 samples. T cells, B-cell-depleted T cells, or PBMCs supplied cDNA or gDNA.

This clone was picked up a small number of times. The ends were cut back, 8 bases at V and 3 bases at J, with 11 bases in the middle. Germline V gene lookup returns CDR1 MDHEN and CDR2 SYDVKM. The CDR3 spans 12 residues. Clones were sequenced by immunoSEQ multiplex PCR, and TCRdb holds only the in-frame ones, with some missing. The repertoire holds under 300,000 clones, over 80% seen once, with about 1.9% in the top ten. The gene calls are TRBV28 and TRBJ2-7, with D possibly matching TRBD1 (5 bases). Sequencing was done on a sample of PBMCs or T cells enriched from blood (not recorded which). This TCR was sampled from a woman between 18 and 29 years old who had recovered from COVID-19. The CDR3 DNA reads TGTGCCAGCCTAGACAGCTTCTACGAGCAGTACTTC. Translating gives CASLDSFYEQYF.